Below are 18 T cell receptor beta chains sequenced from a single sample in a study of blood T cells in healthy people across ages. It was with a sample-barcoded 5' primer and a J-beta primer mix that a second PCR of roughly 6 to 12 cycles was run. TCRdb reprocessed the 5' RACE reads with MiXCR, giving one entry per CDR3 protein. The data show some 640,000 distinct CDR3 sequences, roughly 50% seen once. Input material: blood. The receptors were gathered from an older woman in good health.

In regard to this clonotype: This sequence may be a read error, since a much larger clone differs from it by one base. V is TRBV7-2 and J is TRBJ2-1, with TRBD2 matching 8 bases. Germline-derived CDR1 and CDR2 are SGHTA and FQGNSA. Trimming took 1 base from V and 13 from J; bases not matched to a gene: 21. This CDR3 is built from 18 residues. The CDR3 protein is CASSLVSPVAGFQETQFF. The CDR3 DNA reads as TGTGCCAGCAGCTTAGTGAGCCCGGTAGCGGGATTCCAAGAGACCCAGTTCTTC.

The genes are TRBV15 and TRBJ1-6; 10 bases fit TRBD1. V was clipped by 0 bases and J by 11 bases; unmatched bases: 4. The CDR3 is 15 amino acids. Germline-derived CDR1 and CDR2 are LNHNV and YYDKDF (reference sequence). This chain's CDR3 is CATSRERDRGAPLHF. The CDR3 DNA is TGTGCCACCAGCAGAGAGAGGGACAGGGGCGCACCCCTCCACTTT. Using reference TRBV15 and TRBJ1-6 for the parts outside the CDR3, the full variable domain is DAMVIQNPRYQVTQFGKPVTLSCSQTLNHNVMYWYQQKSSQAPKLLFHYYDKDFNNEADTPDNFQSRRPNTSFCFLDIRSPGLGDTAMYLCATSRERDRGAPLHFGNGTRLTVT.

The chain has TRBV5-1 and TRBJ2-4; D is perhaps TRBD1 or TRBD2 (5 bases each). Trimming shortened V by 1 base and J by 1 base, and 12 bases separated the two germline ends. The V gene's germline CDR1 is SGHRS and CDR2 YFSETQ. The CDR3 is 16 residues long. CDR3 protein: CASSLWQGGAKNIQYF. The CDR3 DNA sequence: TGCGCCAGCAGCTTGTGGCAGGGCGGGGCCAAAAACATTCAGTACTTC.

This clonotype showed up just a few times. The genes are TRBV7-8 and TRBJ2-1; 11 bases align to TRBD1. The last part of the DNA fits TRBJ2-7 better; the J call may be wrong. The CDR3 covers 16 residues. The V gene's germline CDR1 is SGHVS and CDR2 FQNEAQ. Here the CDR3 DNA reads TGTGCCAGCTCCGTATTGGTCGGACAGGGGGCGAATGAGCAGTACTTC. Its translation is CASSVLVGQGANEQYF.

In its sample, this clonotype was seen a few times. The chain couples TRBV28 to TRBJ2-2; D possibly uses TRBD1 or TRBD2 (5 bases each). CDR1 is MDHEN, CDR2 SYDVKM, per germline. Trimming left V 2 bases short and J 7 bases short, with 8 bases between. The CDR3 spans 13 residues. CDR3 sequence reads: CASSLGGNGELFF. CDR3 in DNA: TGTGCCAGCAGTTTAGGGGGTAACGGGGAGCTGTTTTTT. Filled out from reference TRBV28 and TRBJ2-2, the complete variable domain reads DVKVTQSSRYLVKRTGEKVFLECVQDMDHENMFWYRQDPGLGLRLIYFSYDVKMKEKGDIPEGYSVSREKKERFSLILESASTNQTSMYLCASSLGGNGELFFGEGSRLTVL.

The chain has TRBV18 and TRBJ1-1; D is unresolved. Trimming shortened V by 4 bases and J by 3 bases, and 6 bases separated the two germline ends. Germline V gene data show CDR1 as KGHSH and CDR2 as LQKENI. CDR3 length: 12 amino acids. CDR3 sequence: CASSLPDTEAFF. The CDR3 DNA follows: TGTGCCAGCTCACTCCCCGACACTGAAGCTTTCTTT.

This rearrangement joins TRBV4-3 to TRBJ2-2; D not resolved. This CDR3 has 14 amino acids. Germline lookup yields CDR1 LGHNA and CDR2 YSLEER. V was clipped by 1 base and J by 1 base, with 4 bases between them. The CDR3 DNA follows: TGCGCCAGCAGCCAAGCGGAGAACACCGGGGAGCTGTTTTTT. Translating gives CASSQAENTGELFF.

This clonotype showed up many times. The gene calls are TRBV5-6 and TRBJ1-6; TRBD1 agrees at 7 bases. Trimming removed 1 base from V and 2 bases from J; junction bases left unmatched: 3. This CDR3 has 16 amino acids. Germline V lookup: CDR1 SGHDT, CDR2 YYEEEE. CDR3 sequence (DNA): TGTGCCAGCAGCTTGCGGGGGACAGCCTATAATTCACCCCTCCACTTT. Its translation: CASSLRGTAYNSPLHF.

The chain uses TRBV27 and TRBJ1-2; D remains unclear. The CDR3 sequence is 18 residues long. Germline assignment: CDR1 MNHEY and CDR2 SMNVEV (reference sequence). V lost 2 bases to trimming and J lost 5 bases, with 24 bases between them. CDR3 coding DNA: TGTGCCAGCAGTTTAACCCCTTCCCGGAGTTCACATTTATATGGCTACACCTTC. Its protein is CASSLTPSRSSHLYGYTF.

The chain couples TRBV7-2 to TRBJ2-1; 8 nucleotides agree with TRBD2. The germline gives CDR1 SGHTA, CDR2 FQGNSA. The CDR3 has 14 amino acids. The J segment lost 4 bases and the V segment lost 8 bases, leaving 7 bases of the junction unmatched. CDR3 DNA: TGTGCCAGCGTCCGAACTAGCGGATACAATGAGCAGTTCTTC. Encoded protein: CASVRTSGYNEQFF.

V usage is TRBV6-5 and J usage is TRBJ2-5; D is ambiguous. The V and J ends lost 7 bases and 12 bases respectively, with 12 bases between them. CDR1 is MNHEY, CDR2 SVGAGI, per germline. CDR3 length equals 10 residues. This CDR3 reads CASKRNREYF. In DNA, the CDR3 is TGTGCCAGCAAGAGGAATAGGGAGTACTTC.

This rearrangement joins TRBV2 to TRBJ2-7, with 12 bases matching TRBD2. With V trimmed by 5 bases and J by 7 bases, 15 bases remained unmatched. Germline CDR1 reads SNHLY; CDR2 reads FYNNEI. The length of the CDR3 is 17 residues. The CDR3 loop is CASSKTSGSRINSEQYF. In DNA form, the CDR3 reads TGTGCCAGCAGTAAGACTAGCGGGAGCCGAATTAACAGTGAGCAGTACTTC.

V gene TRBV7-9 combines with J gene TRBJ1-4; D call uncertain. The CDR3 extends over 15 amino acids. V was clipped by 3 bases and J by 8 bases, with 16 bases between them. Germline V gene sequence: CDR1 SEHNR, CDR2 FQNEAQ (reference sequence). The CDR3 DNA reads as TGTGCCAGCAGCTTCCCCGGGAAGAATACGGAAAAACTGTTTTTT. It is translated as CASSFPGKNTEKLFF.

V and J are TRBV21-1 and TRBJ2-7; the table gives TRBD1 as D, unverified against the DNA. TRBV21-1 is shown as a pseudogene. This CDR3 contains 14 residues. The CDR3: CASSAGQGVNEQYF. The CDR3, as DNA: TGTGCCAGCAGCGCGGGACAGGGTGTAAACGAGCAGTACTTC.

CDR3 in amino acids: CSVLPAFNTEAFF. Written as DNA, the CDR3 is TGCAGCGTCCTTCCCGCATTTAACACTGAAGCTTTCTTT. The gene calls are TRBV29-1 and TRBJ1-1; D unresolved. The CDR3 has 13 residues. Trimming pared 6 bases from V and 2 bases from J, leaving 13 bases between. CDR1 is SQVTM, CDR2 ANQGSEA, per germline.

The chain employs TRBV5-6 and TRBJ1-2, with a weak D call TRBD1 (5 bases). There are 16 residues in the CDR3. The V end lost 4 bases, the J end lost 4 bases, and 20 bases lay between the germline ends. CDR1 is SGHDT, CDR2 YYEEEE, per germline. DNA for the CDR3: TGTGCCAGCAGCGCCCCGACAGTCACAGGCGGCTATGGCTACACCTTC. Translation: CASSAPTVTGGYGYTF. Filled out from reference TRBV5-6 and TRBJ1-2, the complete variable domain reads DAGVTQSPTHLIKTRGQQVTLRCSPKSGHDTVSWYQQALGQGPQFIFQYYEEEERQRGNFPDRFSGHQFPNYSSELNVNALLLGDSALYLCASSAPTVTGGYGYTFGSGTRLTVV.

This clonotype was counted only a few times. The chain combines TRBV20-1 with TRBJ2-7; D remains ambiguous. Germline V gene lookup returns CDR1 DFQATT and CDR2 SNEGSKA (reference sequence). This CDR3 comprises 10 residues. V was trimmed by 0 bases and J by 4 bases, leaving 1 base between them. The CDR3 sequence is CSAREYEQYF. DNA of the CDR3: TGCAGTGCTAGAGAGTACGAGCAGTACTTC.

Only a few counts were recorded for this clonotype. This chain joins TRBV11-1 and TRBJ2-5, with D perhaps matching TRBD2 (6 bases). Germline assignment: CDR1 SGHAT and CDR2 FQDESV (reference sequence). The V end lost 3 bases, the J end lost 5 bases, and 16 bases lay between the germline ends. The CDR3 extends over 15 amino acids. The chain's CDR3 is CASSFGGRIEETQYF. DNA of the CDR3: TGTGCCAGCAGCTTTGGAGGGAGGATTGAGGAGACCCAGTACTTC.